This T cell receptor beta chain is from a study of blood T cell repertoires in COVID-19. Germline-derived CDR1 and CDR2 are GTSNPN and SVGIG (reference sequence). This CDR3 is 13 amino acids long. The ends were cut back, 4 bases at V and 2 bases at J, with 11 bases in the middle. Original processing methods: Quantification of nucleated cells was approximated via reference gene primer amplification. Sequencing was performed with immunoSEQ multiplex PCR; in TCRdb, only in-frame clones are kept and a portion is missing. That table gives V, J and clone size, and the DNA gave D and trimming. This table has fewer than 200,000 clones, 75% to 85% appearing once. The study assigned cohorts using participant-reported clinical history. Cohort 3 recovered donors had two negative PCRs, clearance, or symptom resolution.

The V call is TRBV30, the J call TRBJ1-2, with D possibly being TRBD1 (5 bases). Sequences were obtained from PBMCs or T cells enriched from blood (not recorded which). This TCR came from a man over 45 who had recovered from COVID-19. In nucleotides, the CDR3 is TGTGCCTGGAATCAGGGATCAAACTATGGCTACACCTTC. Its protein is CAWNQGSNYGYTF.